This T cell receptor (beta chain) was recorded in a study of identical twins (TCRdb year 2016). Regarding the study in general: To test whether fetal clonotypes persist, the study used deep sequencing on TCR alpha and beta repertoires from monozygotic twins, unrelated adults of various ages, and cord blood. To rule out contamination, the twin experiments were replicated at different times with different library preparation protocols. The research as a whole found: In monozygotic twins, out-of-frame TCR alpha sharing was systematically underestimated by recombination models, although the models agreed with sharing between unrelated individuals. In beta out-of-frame sequences, excess twin sharing was weaker, because having fewer shared sequences lowered the signal-to-noise ratio. Because the same donors could not be followed over many years, conclusions were based on cross-sectional statistical analysis. Fewer insertions were carried by abundant cord blood beta clonotypes, a similar but weaker trend appeared in young adult naive repertoires, and no such trend appeared in memory repertoires. Zero-insertion analyses could be partly confounded by invariant T cells such as MAIT and iNKT, though diverse VJ usage argued against such confounding for most clonotypes. Compared with coincidental sharing between unrelated individuals, out-of-frame TCR alpha sequences shared between twins showed an excess of sequences with low generation probability.

Library construction relied on 5' RACE. TCRdb lists the instrument as Illumina HiSeq 2000. A universal primer binding site was introduced by template switching, and a unique molecular identifier was present in the final cDNA, enabling accurate counting of TCR cDNA molecules. Specific primers in the conserved constant-segment region were used to synthesize first-strand cDNA for the TCR alpha and beta chains. Each cDNA library was double barcoded, with a SMART-Mk sample barcode plus Illumina barcodes, to control for contamination. TruSeq adapter sequences, together with Illumina sample barcodes, were added in two successive PCR steps. The Illumina HiSeq platform was used with custom primers to sequence TCR alpha and beta cDNA libraries. From the authors' description of their analysis: Unique molecular identifiers were extracted from raw reads with MiGEC, and CDR3 positions were determined with MiXCR. Recombination models were inferred per individual with the repgenHMM and IGoR tools using an EM algorithm. The tcR package in R was used for shared clonotype analysis, with sharing normalized by the product of cloneset sizes. Out-of-frame nonproductive sequences were analyzed to study raw recombination free of thymic and clonal selection effects. Clones were called with MiXCR by TCRdb after fastp trimmed the public reads at Q25, and only in-frame beta chains were retained. Rows with one shared CDR3 protein collapse into an entry with the most common genes and DNA. The V and J calls and clone size come from TCRdb's table, not from the authors' own analysis. The sample contains approximately 890,000 distinct CDR3 sequences, 9% to 15% of them found a single time. In total, the top ten clones hold about 1.5% of the sample.

V ends up 0 bases short and J 8 bases short, with an unmatched junction base count of 6. For CDR1 and CDR2, the germline V gene (reference sequence) lists DFQATT and SNEGSKA. The CDR3, from cysteine to phenylalanine, totals 15 residues. Just the 45-base CDR3 DNA is kept, in frame starting at base 1. Every donor was a healthy Caucasian. The twin cohort comprised three pairs of female monozygotic twins, all aged roughly 18 to 29 years. RNA for TCR libraries was isolated from peripheral blood mononuclear cells. This clonotype was observed a handful of times. The antigen it binds to is not known. No per-base quality is available; no much larger clone lies one base away. These data also featured in a second study, about yellow fever vaccine responses in identical twins. As the second study states: According to the authors, in identical twins the way T cells responded to vaccination appeared partly convergent and partly personalized. In identical twins, the study followed T cell clones that responded to the vaccine with precision.

Here the chain combines TRBV20-1 and TRBJ2-5; 13 central nucleotides agree with TRBD2. Sequenced: PBMCs. The source of this sequence is a young woman in good health. The DNA reads TGCAGTGCTAGAGATTGGACTAGCGGGAGTCAAACCCAGTACTTC. Its protein is CSARDWTSGSQTQYF.